The following is a T cell receptor (beta chain) sequence with its context. Deletions cut 6 bases from V and 0 bases from J, with 17 bases between. The CDR3 has 16 amino acids. Germline V gene data show CDR1 as KGHSH and CDR2 as LQKENI. The data were taken from a study of cytomegalovirus exposure and HLA in healthy donors. The primer mix had 60 Vbeta and 13 Jbeta primers. Using immunoSEQ multiplex PCR, the repertoire was profiled, and TCRdb retains in-frame clones only, with some absent. The sample yields 150,000 to 200,000 clones, 68% seen once. The rearrangement links TRBV18 to TRBJ1-1; tentatively, D is TRBD1 (6 bases). Sequenced sample: PBMCs. The receptor was isolated from a woman aged 40 to 50 in good health and CMV-seropositive. Here the CDR3 DNA reads TGTGCCAGCTCCCCCCACCACAGGGAGATGAACACTGAAGCTTTCTTT. It encodes CASSPHHREMNTEAFF.